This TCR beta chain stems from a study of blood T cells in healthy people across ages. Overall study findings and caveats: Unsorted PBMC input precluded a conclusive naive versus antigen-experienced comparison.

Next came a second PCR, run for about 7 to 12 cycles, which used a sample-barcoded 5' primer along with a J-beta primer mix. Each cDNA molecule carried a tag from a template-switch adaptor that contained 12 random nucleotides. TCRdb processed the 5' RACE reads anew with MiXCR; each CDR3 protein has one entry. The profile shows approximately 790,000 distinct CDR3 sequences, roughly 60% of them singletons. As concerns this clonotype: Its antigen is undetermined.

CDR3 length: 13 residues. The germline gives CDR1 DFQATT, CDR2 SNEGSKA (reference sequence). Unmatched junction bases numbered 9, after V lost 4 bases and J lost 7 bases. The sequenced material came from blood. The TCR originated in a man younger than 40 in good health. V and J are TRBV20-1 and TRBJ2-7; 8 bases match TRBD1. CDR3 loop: CSATDRAPGEQYF. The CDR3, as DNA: TGCAGTGCTACGGACAGGGCACCTGGGGAGCAGTACTTC.